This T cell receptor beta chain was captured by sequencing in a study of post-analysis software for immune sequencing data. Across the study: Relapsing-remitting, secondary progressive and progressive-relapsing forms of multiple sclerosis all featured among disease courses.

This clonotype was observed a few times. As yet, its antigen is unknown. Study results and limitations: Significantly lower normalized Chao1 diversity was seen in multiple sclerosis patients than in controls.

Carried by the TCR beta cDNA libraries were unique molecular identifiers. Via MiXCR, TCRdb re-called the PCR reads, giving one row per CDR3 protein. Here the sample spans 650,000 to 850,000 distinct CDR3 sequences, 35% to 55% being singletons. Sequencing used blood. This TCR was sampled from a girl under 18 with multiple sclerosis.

CDR3 loop: CASSYPGASSEQYF. The CDR3 region has the DNA TGTGCCAGCAGTTACCCGGGTGCTTCTTCCGAGCAGTACTTC. The chain carries TRBV6-5 and TRBJ2-7; D gene ambiguous. V was pared by 2 bases and J by 6 bases, with 14 bases between. This CDR3 spans 14 amino acids. Germline CDR1 reads MNHEY; CDR2 reads SVGAGI.